The sequence of this TCR beta chain was determined in a study of post-analysis software for immune sequencing data. Findings of the study overall: In patients, four to six TRBV segments were more frequent than in controls, with TRBV5-6, TRBV5-1 and TRBV20-1 among them. Comparison with controls showed significantly lower normalized Chao1 diversity in multiple sclerosis patients.

In regard to this clonotype: Its target is unknown.

Every TCR beta cDNA library bore unique molecular identifiers. One entry per CDR3 protein results from TCRdb running MiXCR on the PCR reads. In the table there are approximately 730,000 distinct CDR3 sequences, about 27% of which are singletons. Germline V CDR1 and CDR2: SNHLY, FYNNEI. V was clipped by 6 bases and J by 5 bases; unmatched bases: 13. CDR3 length: 16 residues. Material for sequencing was blood. This sequence originates from a girl aged 5-17 years with multiple sclerosis. The rearrangement links TRBV2 to TRBJ2-4; TRBD1 agrees at 7 bases. The CDR3 loop is CASRHLPDRVQNIQYF. Written as DNA, the CDR3 is TGTGCCAGCAGACACCTCCCTGACAGGGTACAAAACATTCAGTACTTC.